Described below is a single T cell receptor beta chain sequence and its context. Per germline, CDR1 SGDLS and CDR2 YYNGEE. The CDR3 sequence is 14 residues long. V lost 4 bases to trimming and J lost 5 bases, with 15 bases between them. Per the original methods: It was from reference gene primer amplification that nucleated cell counts were estimated. Here immunoSEQ multiplex PCR was the method, and the copy in TCRdb shows in-frame clones only, minus some. The V and J calls and clone size are taken from that table; D and trimming were inferred from the DNA. The sample yields roughly 170,000 clones, more than 85% seen once. The sample belongs to a study of blood T cell repertoires in COVID-19.

The chain recombines TRBV9 with TRBJ2-5, with a weak D call TRBD2 (6 bases). The sequenced material came from peripheral blood. This TCR came from a man aged 40-49 years with active or convalescent COVID-19. CDR3 sequence: CASSPWGVRETQYF. CDR3 coding DNA: TGTGCCAGCAGCCCATGGGGGGTGCGGGAGACCCAGTACTTC.